A single sample is the source of the 22 T cell receptor beta chains below, sequenced in a study of cytomegalovirus exposure and HLA in healthy donors. Primers: 60 Vbeta forward and 13 Jbeta reverse. The data were produced by immunoSEQ multiplex PCR, yet TCRdb's version contains in-frame clones alone and is incomplete. The sample holds around 100,000 clones; 65% to 85% are singletons and the top ten take roughly 4%. What was sequenced was PBMCs. These receptor sequences come from a man over 45 in good health and CMV-seropositive.

This chain uses TRBV18 with TRBJ2-7; D is perhaps TRBD1 (6 bases). The germline V and J ends were trimmed by 2 bases and 3 bases, with 11 bases remaining between them. Germline V gene sequence: CDR1 KGHSH, CDR2 LQKENI. This CDR3 is built from 14 residues. The CDR3 region has the DNA TGTGCCAGCTCACCAGATACAGGGATCTACGAGCAGTACTTC. Translated, it gives CASSPDTGIYEQYF.

The rearrangement uses TRBV5-1 and TRBJ2-1; 7 bases align to TRBD2. The CDR3 is 17 amino acids. The trim removed 4 bases at V and 4 bases at J, leaving 14 bases unmatched. The germline CDR1 and CDR2 sequences are SGHRS and YFSETQ. DNA for the CDR3: TGCGCCAGCAGCCTCGATGGGGGGGAAGGGCTTTACAATGAGCAGTTCTTC. This translates into CASSLDGGEGLYNEQFF.

The chain has TRBV7-3 and TRBJ2-3, with TRBD2 matching 8 bases. With 2 bases clipped from V and 1 base from J, the junction kept 2 bases outside the gene matches. CDR1 is SGHTA, CDR2 FQGTGA, per germline. This CDR3 spans 15 amino acids. The CDR3 nucleotides are TGTGCCAGCAGCTTATTACTAGCGGGCACAGATACGCAGTATTTT. This codes for CASSLLLAGTDTQYF. The whole variable domain, remainder taken from reference TRBV7-3 and TRBJ2-3, is GAGVSQTPSNKVTEKGKYVELRCDPISGHTALYWYRQSLGQGPEFLIYFQGTGAADDSGLPNDRFFAVRPEGSVSTLKIQRTERGDSAVYLCASSLLLAGTDTQYFGPGTRLTVL.

This chain links TRBV5-1 with TRBJ2-1; possible D gene TRBD1, 7 bases. This CDR3 comprises 14 residues. The germline V and J ends were trimmed by 4 bases and 7 bases, with 15 bases remaining between them. CDR1 and CDR2 (germline): SGHRS, YFSETQ. The CDR3 here is CASSPAGQRNEQFF. The CDR3, as DNA: TGCGCCAGCAGCCCGGCGGGACAGAGGAATGAGCAGTTCTTC.

The J gene is TRBJ2-3, the V gene TRBV19; 7 bases agree with TRBD1. V lost 5 bases and J lost 4; bases outside the gene matches: 9. The CDR3 loop spans 15 amino acids. CDR1 is LNHDA and CDR2 is SQIVND in the germline V gene (reference sequence). The CDR3: CASSVSQDRADTQYF. The CDR3 DNA is TGTGCCAGTAGTGTTAGCCAAGACAGGGCAGATACGCAGTATTTT.

A word on this clone: Since a far larger clone is one base different, this is likely a read error. The chain links TRBV6-1 to TRBJ2-7; D perhaps matches TRBD2 (6 bases). The CDR3 has 15 amino acids. Germline V gene sequence: CDR1 MNHNS, CDR2 SASEGT. CDR3 sequence reads: CASSESGGGAYGQYF. In nucleotides, the CDR3 is TGTGCCAGCAGTGAAAGCGGAGGAGGGGCTTACGGGCAGTACTTC.

The chain is built from TRBV5-1 and TRBJ1-3; 11 positions match TRBD1. Germline loops: CDR1 SGHRS, CDR2 YFSETQ. This CDR3 has 18 amino acids. V was pared by 3 bases and J by 0 bases, with 8 bases of the junction left unmatched. CDR3 region: CASSSPSGTGGSGNTIYF. CDR3 nucleotide sequence: TGCGCCAGCAGCTCCCCCTCCGGGACAGGGGGCTCTGGAAACACCATATATTTT.

The chain recombines TRBV5-1 with TRBJ2-7, with TRBD2 matching 11 bases. Germline V gene data show CDR1 as SGHRS and CDR2 as YFSETQ. The junction had 14 bases not matched to a gene; V was cut back by 0 bases and J by 9 bases. This CDR3 comprises 17 residues. The CDR3: CASSLDGRRLAGGGQYF. The CDR3 DNA follows: TGCGCCAGCAGCTTGGATGGTAGAAGGCTAGCGGGAGGTGGGCAGTACTTC.

The rearrangement uses TRBV2 and TRBJ2-3; 7 positions match TRBD1. The CDR3 is made up of 14 amino acids. Losses at the gene ends were 8 bases for V and 2 bases for J; bases not matched to a gene: 7. CDR1 is SNHLY and CDR2 is FYNNEI in the germline V gene. CDR3 sequence (DNA): TGTGCCAGCGGGCCGGGACAGTTCACAGATACGCAGTATTTT. It specifies CASGPGQFTDTQYF.

In this sample, this clone turned up a few times. The V and J genes are TRBV5-1 and TRBJ2-1; 8 nucleotides line up with TRBD1. This CDR3 has 14 residues. CDR1 and CDR2 (germline): SGHRS, YFSETQ. Losses at the gene ends were 0 bases for V and 8 bases for J; bases not matched to a gene: 4. The DNA of the CDR3 is TGCGCCAGCAGCTTGGGGACAGGGATCGATGAGCAGTTCTTC. Protein sequence: CASSLGTGIDEQFF.

The V call is TRBV10-3, the J call TRBJ2-5; 7 bases match TRBD1. Germline CDR1 is ENHRY and CDR2 is SYGVKD. V was clipped by 10 bases and J by 3 bases; unmatched bases: 5. The CDR3 runs 12 residues. CDR3 protein: CATHDREETQYF. The CDR3 nucleotides read TGTGCCACACATGACAGGGAAGAGACCCAGTACTTC.

In its sample, this clone was seen a few times. V usage is TRBV18 and J usage is TRBJ2-3, with a weak D call TRBD2 (5 bases). Germline V gene data show CDR1 as KGHSH and CDR2 as LQKENI. V gave up 6 bases and J gave up 4 bases, with 14 bases separating them. This CDR3 has 14 residues. Here the CDR3 reads CASSHESGSDTQYF. The DNA for the CDR3 is TGTGCCAGCTCCCACGAGTCGGGATCAGATACGCAGTATTTT.

This clone was seen a single time. In nucleotides, the CDR3 is TGTGCCAGCTCACAGGGGGCCAATCAGCCCCAGCATTTT. Residues: CASSQGANQPQHF. The chain carries TRBV18 and TRBJ1-5; 7 bases agree with TRBD1. Germline CDR1 is KGHSH and CDR2 is LQKENI. J lost 3 bases, V lost 4 bases, and 0 bases had no gene match. The length of the CDR3 is 13 residues.

V is TRBV6-1 and J is TRBJ2-7, with D tentatively TRBD1 (6 bases). This CDR3 comprises 13 residues. The germline V gene has CDR1 MNHNS and CDR2 SASEGT. Trimming left V 7 bases short and J 5 bases short, with 15 bases between. The DNA for the CDR3 is TGTGCCAGCACAACATCCGGGACAAACGAGCAGTACTTC. This gives the protein CASTTSGTNEQYF.

The chain's CDR3 is CASSLGQGRSYEQYF. The CDR3 nucleotides are TGTGCCAGCAGCTTGGGACAGGGCCGCTCCTACGAGCAGTACTTC. This chain connects TRBV5-6 to TRBJ2-7; 7 bases agree with TRBD1. There are 15 residues in the CDR3. Per germline, CDR1 SGHDT and CDR2 YYEEEE. With V trimmed by 0 bases and J by 0 bases, 3 bases remained unmatched. Full variable domain (missing parts from reference TRBV5-6 and TRBJ2-7): DAGVTQSPTHLIKTRGQQVTLRCSPKSGHDTVSWYQQALGQGPQFIFQYYEEEERQRGNFPDRFSGHQFPNYSSELNVNALLLGDSALYLCASSLGQGRSYEQYFGPGTRLTVT.

V is TRBV5-1 and J is TRBJ2-5, with 11 nucleotides matching TRBD2. Germline V CDR1 and CDR2: SGHRS, YFSETQ. Trimming at V came to 0 bases and at J to 1 base, leaving 8 bases not matched to a gene. The CDR3 loop spans 18 amino acids. CDR3 DNA: TGCGCCAGCAGCTTGGAAGAACTAGCGGGAGAGAGCCAAGAGACCCAGTACTTC. It yields the protein CASSLEELAGESQETQYF. The variable domain in full, completed from reference TRBV5-1 and TRBJ2-5, reads KAGVTQTPRYLIKTRGQQVTLSCSPISGHRSVSWYQQTPGQGLQFLFEYFSETQRNKGNFPGRFSGRQFSNSRSEMNVSTLELGDSALYLCASSLEELAGESQETQYFGPGTRLLVL.

The rearrangement links TRBV5-1 to TRBJ2-5; TRBD1 aligns across 8 bases. The DNA end favors TRBJ2-7, so the J call may be wrong. CDR3 length: 14 amino acids. Germline assignment: CDR1 SGHRS and CDR2 YFSETQ. CDR3 in amino acids: CASSLDGQGLEQYF. The CDR3 nucleotides read TGCGCCAGCAGCTTGGATGGACAGGGCCTCGAGCAGTACTTC.

The rearrangement links TRBV27 to TRBJ2-1; no clear D. The CDR3 is made up of 17 amino acids. CDR1 and CDR2 from the germline V gene are MNHEY and SMNVEV (reference sequence). The V end lost 4 bases, the J end lost 13 bases, and 29 bases lay between the germline ends. This CDR3 is CASSSSSESSARYRQFF. The CDR3 region has the DNA TGTGCCAGCAGTTCTTCTTCTGAATCCTCTGCGCGGTACCGCCAGTTCTTC.

This chain links TRBV7-2 with TRBJ2-5; no clear D gene. Trimming took off 7 bases at V and 0 bases at J, with 6 bases between the two ends. Germline CDR1 SGHTA, CDR2 FQGNSA. There are 12 residues in the CDR3. The CDR3 region is CASKLNQETQYF. The CDR3 DNA reads TGTGCCAGCAAACTTAACCAAGAGACCCAGTACTTC.

The CDR3 protein is CARSGGVNGNTIYF. The CDR3 DNA reads as TGTGCCCGGTCCGGGGGGGTGAACGGAAACACCATATATTTT. J is TRBJ1-3 and V is TRBV30, with a tentative D call TRBD1 (5 bases). The V gene lost 8 bases and the J gene lost 4 bases, with 18 bases spanning the gap. The germline CDR1 and CDR2 sequences are GTSNPN and SVGIG (reference sequence). This CDR3 has 14 amino acids.

V usage is TRBV6-5 and J usage is TRBJ1-2; D gene uncertain. This CDR3 is 13 amino acids long. With 4 bases removed from V and 3 bases from J, the gap between germline ends came to 9 bases. Germline CDR1 reads MNHEY; CDR2 reads SVGAGI. In DNA form, the CDR3 reads TGTGCCAGCAGTTCCGGGTCGTACTATGGCTACACCTTC. It codes for CASSSGSYYGYTF.

This chain connects TRBV4-1 to TRBJ1-1; no definite D call. Germline values: CDR1 MGHRA, CDR2 YSYEKL. Trimming cost V 1 base and J 7 bases, with 16 bases left between them. The CDR3 totals 15 residues. The CDR3 DNA follows: TGCGCCAGCAGCCAAGTCGAGGGAAGAACAAGTGAAGCTTTCTTT. Amino acid sequence: CASSQVEGRTSEAFF.